The clone carrying this T cell receptor (beta chain) was counted at least ten times. What it binds is not known. The sample comes from a study of spatial heterogeneity in lung cancer. Across the study: Counts of TCR transcripts in tumor regions tracked strongly with a T cell module score that came from matched bulk RNA-seq.

In TCRdb, the 5' RACE reads were re-called with MiXCR into one record per CDR3 protein. The sample has under 20,000 distinct CDR3 sequences, roughly 7% seen once; the top ten hold under 25%. Overall study results and limits: It was found that expanded intratumoral alpha and beta TCR counts tracked tumor mutation counts.

This CDR3 is built from 17 residues. Time point given: sample taken at primary tumor resection. Whole RNA from tumor, nontumor lung or frozen PBMC was sequenced unsorted. This specimen consisted of lung tumor tissue, obtained at surgery. This chain joins TRBV21-1 and TRBJ1-4. TRBV21-1 is noted as a pseudogene. The TCR was taken from a female donor with early-stage non-small cell lung cancer. The CDR3 DNA follows: TGTGCCAGCAGCAAAACCCACAATAGTGACCTTAATGAAAAACTGTTTTTT. It specifies CASSKTHNSDLNEKLFF.